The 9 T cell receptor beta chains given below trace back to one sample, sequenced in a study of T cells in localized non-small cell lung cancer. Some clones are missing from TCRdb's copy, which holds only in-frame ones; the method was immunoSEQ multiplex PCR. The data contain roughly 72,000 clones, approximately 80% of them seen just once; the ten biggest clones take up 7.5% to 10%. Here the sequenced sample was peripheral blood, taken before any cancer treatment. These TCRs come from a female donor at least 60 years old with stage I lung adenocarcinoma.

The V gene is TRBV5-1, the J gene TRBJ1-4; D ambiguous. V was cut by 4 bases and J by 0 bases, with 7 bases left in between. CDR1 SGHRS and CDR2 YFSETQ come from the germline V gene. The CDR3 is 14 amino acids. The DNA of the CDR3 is TGCGCCAGCAGCCAAGCTGCAACTAATGAAAAACTGTTTTTT. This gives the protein CASSQAATNEKLFF.

CDR3 in DNA: TGTGCCAGCAGTGAAAGGGGGGCAGGAAGCTATGGCTACACCTTC. Its translation is CASSERGAGSYGYTF. The V and J genes are TRBV2 and TRBJ1-2; possible D gene TRBD1, 6 bases. Trimming took 2 bases from V and 4 from J, leaving 14 bases between them. Germline CDR1 and CDR2: SNHLY and FYNNEI. This CDR3 comprises 15 residues.

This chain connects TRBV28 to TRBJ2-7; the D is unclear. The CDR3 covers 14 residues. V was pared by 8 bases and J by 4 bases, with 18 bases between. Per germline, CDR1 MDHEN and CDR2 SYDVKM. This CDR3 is CASENGFGGYEQYF. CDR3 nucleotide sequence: TGTGCCAGCGAAAACGGGTTCGGTGGGTACGAGCAGTACTTC. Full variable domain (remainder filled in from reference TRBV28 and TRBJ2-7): DVKVTQSSRYLVKRTGEKVFLECVQDMDHENMFWYRQDPGLGLRLIYFSYDVKMKEKGDIPEGYSVSREKKERFSLILESASTNQTSMYLCASENGFGGYEQYFGPGTRLTVT.

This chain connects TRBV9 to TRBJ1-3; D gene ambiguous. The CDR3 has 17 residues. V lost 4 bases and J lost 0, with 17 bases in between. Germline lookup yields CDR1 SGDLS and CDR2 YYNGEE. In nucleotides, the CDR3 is TGTGCCAGCAGCCTCTACGCCGGGGATACCTCTGGAAACACCATATATTTT. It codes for CASSLYAGDTSGNTIYF.

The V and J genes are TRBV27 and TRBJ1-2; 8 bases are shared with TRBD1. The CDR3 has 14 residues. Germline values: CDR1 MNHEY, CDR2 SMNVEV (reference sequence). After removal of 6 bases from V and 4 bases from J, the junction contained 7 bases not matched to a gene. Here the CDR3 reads CASSPRGPVYGYTF. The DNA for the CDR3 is TGTGCCAGCAGCCCCAGGGGGCCTGTCTATGGCTACACCTTC.

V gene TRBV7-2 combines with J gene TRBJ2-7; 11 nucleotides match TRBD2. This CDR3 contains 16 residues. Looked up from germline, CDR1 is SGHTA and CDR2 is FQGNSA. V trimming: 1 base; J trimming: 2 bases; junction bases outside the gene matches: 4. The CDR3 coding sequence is TGTGCCAGCAGCTTAGAAGGGACTAGCGGAGCCTACGAGCAGTACTTC. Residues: CASSLEGTSGAYEQYF.

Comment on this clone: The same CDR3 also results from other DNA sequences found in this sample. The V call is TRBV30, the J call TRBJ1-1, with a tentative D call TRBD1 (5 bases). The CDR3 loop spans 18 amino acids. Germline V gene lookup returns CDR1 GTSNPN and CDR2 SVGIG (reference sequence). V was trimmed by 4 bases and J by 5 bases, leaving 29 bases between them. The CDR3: CAWIPGQGSLRPRTEAFF. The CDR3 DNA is TGTGCCTGGATACCGGGGCAGGGTTCTTTAAGGCCCAGAACTGAAGCTTTCTTT.

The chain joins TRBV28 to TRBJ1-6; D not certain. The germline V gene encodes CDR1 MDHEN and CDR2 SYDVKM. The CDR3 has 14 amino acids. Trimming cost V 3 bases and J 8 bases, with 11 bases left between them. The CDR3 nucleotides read TGTGCCAGCAGTTTGTCGGCAGCCGATTCACCCCTCCACTTT. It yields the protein CASSLSAADSPLHF.

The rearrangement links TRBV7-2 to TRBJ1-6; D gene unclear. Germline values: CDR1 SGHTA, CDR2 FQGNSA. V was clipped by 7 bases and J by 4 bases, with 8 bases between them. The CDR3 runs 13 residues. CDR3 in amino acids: CASTATYNSPLHF. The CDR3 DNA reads TGTGCCAGCACCGCCACTTATAATTCACCCCTCCACTTT.